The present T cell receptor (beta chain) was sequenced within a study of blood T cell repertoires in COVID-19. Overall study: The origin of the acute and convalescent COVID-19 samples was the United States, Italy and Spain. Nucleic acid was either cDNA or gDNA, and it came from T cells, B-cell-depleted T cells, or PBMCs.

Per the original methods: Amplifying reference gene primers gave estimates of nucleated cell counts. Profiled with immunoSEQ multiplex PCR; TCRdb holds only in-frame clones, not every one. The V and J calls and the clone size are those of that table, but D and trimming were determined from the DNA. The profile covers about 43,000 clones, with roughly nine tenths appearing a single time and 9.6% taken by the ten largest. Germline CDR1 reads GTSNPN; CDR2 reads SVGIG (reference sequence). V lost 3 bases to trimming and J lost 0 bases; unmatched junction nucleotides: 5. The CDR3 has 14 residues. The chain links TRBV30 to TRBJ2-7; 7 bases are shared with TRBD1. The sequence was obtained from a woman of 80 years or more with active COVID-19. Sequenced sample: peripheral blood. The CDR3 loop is CAWRQGQSSYEQYF. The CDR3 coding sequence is TGTGCCTGGAGACAGGGGCAAAGCTCCTACGAGCAGTACTTC. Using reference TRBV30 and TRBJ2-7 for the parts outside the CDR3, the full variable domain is SQTIHQWPATLVQPVGSPLSLECTVEGTSNPNLYWYRQAAGRGLQLLFYSVGIGQISSEVPQNLSASRPQDRQFILSSKKLLLSDSGFYLCAWRQGQSSYEQYFGPGTRLTVT.